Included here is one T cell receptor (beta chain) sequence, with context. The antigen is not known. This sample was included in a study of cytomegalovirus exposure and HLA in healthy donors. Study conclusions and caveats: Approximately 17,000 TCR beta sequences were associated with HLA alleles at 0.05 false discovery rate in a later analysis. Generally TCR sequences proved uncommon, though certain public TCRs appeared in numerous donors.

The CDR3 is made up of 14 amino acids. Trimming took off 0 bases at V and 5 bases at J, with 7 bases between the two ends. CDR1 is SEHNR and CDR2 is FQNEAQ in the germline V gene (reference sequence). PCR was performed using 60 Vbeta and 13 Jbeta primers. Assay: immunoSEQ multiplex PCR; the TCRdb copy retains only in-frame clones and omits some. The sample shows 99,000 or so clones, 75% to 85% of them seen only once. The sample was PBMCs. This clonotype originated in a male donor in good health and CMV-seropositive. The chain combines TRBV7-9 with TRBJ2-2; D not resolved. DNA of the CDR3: TGTGCCAGCAGCTTAGCATCAGGAACCGGGGAGCTGTTTTTT. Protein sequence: CASSLASGTGELFF.